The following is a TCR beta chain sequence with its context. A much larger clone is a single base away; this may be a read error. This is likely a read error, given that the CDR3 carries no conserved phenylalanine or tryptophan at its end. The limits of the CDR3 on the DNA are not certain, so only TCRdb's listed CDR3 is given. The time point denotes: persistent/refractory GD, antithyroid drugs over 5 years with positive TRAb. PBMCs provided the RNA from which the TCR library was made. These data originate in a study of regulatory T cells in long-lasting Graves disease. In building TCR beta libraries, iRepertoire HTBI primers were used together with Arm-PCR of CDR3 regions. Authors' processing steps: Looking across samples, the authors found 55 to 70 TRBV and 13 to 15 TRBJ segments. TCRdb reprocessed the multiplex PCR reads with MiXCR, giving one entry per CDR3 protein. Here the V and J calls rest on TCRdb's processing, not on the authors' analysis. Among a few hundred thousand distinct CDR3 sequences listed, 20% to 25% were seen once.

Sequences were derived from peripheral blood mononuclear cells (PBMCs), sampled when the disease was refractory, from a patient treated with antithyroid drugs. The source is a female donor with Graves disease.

The CDR3 loop reads CAWALAGEKYL. This chain links TRBV30 with TRBJ2-7; the table's D call, TRBD2, was not checked against the DNA. Germline V CDR1 and CDR2: GTSNPN, SVGIG (reference sequence). The CDR3 region is 11 residues in length, termini included.